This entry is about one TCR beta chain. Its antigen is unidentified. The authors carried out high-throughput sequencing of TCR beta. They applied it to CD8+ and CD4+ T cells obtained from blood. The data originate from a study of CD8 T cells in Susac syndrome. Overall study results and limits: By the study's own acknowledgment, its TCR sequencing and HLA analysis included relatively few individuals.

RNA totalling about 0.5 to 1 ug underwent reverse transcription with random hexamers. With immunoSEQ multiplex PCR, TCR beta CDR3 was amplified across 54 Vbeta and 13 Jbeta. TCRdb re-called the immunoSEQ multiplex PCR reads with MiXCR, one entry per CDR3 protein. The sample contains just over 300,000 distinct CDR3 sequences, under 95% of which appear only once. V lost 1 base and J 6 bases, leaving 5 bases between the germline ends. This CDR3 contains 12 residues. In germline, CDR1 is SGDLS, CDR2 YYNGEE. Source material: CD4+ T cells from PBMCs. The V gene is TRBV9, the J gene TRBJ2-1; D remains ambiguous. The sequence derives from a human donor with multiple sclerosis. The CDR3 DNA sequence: TGTGCCAGCAGCGTACCCCCCAATGAGCAGTTCTTC. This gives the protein CASSVPPNEQFF.